This T cell receptor (beta chain) was recorded in a study of CD8 T cells in ankylosing spondylitis. Whole-study results and caveats: Disease-linked clones were reportedly significantly enriched in matched ankylosing spondylitis synovial fluid. CD8+ by phenotype, disease-linked clones were relatively rare in peripheral blood. A TCR beta motif of fewer than ten highly homologous variants seemed to mark ankylosing spondylitis blood.

In this sample, this clonotype turned up a few times. Its antigen is unidentified. V was clipped by 1 base and J by 7 bases, with 16 bases between them. The germline CDR1 and CDR2 sequences are SGHTA and FQGNSA. CDR3 length: 15 amino acids. Making the TCR beta libraries involved quantitative 5'-RACE with molecular barcodes. TCRdb re-analysed the 5' RACE reads in MiXCR, keeping a single row per CDR3 protein. The sample comprises some 840,000 distinct CDR3 sequences, about an eighth of which are singletons, and roughly 0.51% rests with the top ten. This receptor was taken from a male donor with ankylosing spondylitis. The material sequenced was blood, either unsorted or a sorted T cell fraction (not recorded which). V is TRBV7-2 and J is TRBJ1-2; a possible D gene is TRBD1 (6 bases). CDR3 DNA sequence: TGTGCCAGCAGCTTAGAATTCCAGGGGATGTCTGGCTACACCTTC. This encodes CASSLEFQGMSGYTF.